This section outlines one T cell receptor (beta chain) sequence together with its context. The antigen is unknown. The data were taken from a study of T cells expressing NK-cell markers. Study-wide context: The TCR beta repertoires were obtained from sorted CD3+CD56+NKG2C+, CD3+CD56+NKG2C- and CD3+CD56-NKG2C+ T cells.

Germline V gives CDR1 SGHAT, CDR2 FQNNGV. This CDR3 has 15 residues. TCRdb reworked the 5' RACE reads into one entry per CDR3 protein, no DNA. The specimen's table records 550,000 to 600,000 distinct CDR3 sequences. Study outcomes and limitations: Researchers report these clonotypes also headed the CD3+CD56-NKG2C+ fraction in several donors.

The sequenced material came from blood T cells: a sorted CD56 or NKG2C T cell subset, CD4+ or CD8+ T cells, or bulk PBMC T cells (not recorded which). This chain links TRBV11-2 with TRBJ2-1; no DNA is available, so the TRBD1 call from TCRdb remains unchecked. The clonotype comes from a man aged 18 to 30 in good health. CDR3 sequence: CASSLASVRGGEQFF.